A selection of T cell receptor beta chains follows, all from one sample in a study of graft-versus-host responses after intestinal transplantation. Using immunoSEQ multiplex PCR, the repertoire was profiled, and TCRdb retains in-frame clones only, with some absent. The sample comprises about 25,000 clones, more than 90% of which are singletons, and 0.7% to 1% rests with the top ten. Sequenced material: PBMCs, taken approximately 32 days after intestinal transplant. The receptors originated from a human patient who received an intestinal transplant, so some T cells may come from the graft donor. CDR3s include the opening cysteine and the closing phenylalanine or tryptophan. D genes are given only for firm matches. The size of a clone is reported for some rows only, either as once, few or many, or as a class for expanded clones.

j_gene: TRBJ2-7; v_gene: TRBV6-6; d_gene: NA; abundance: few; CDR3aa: CASSYSDNSYEQYF; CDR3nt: TGTGCCAGCAGTTACTCGGACAACTCCTACGAGCAGTACTTC
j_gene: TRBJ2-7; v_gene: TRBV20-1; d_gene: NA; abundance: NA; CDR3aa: CSARPSYEQYF; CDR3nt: TGCAGTGCGCGTCCCTCCTACGAGCAGTACTTC
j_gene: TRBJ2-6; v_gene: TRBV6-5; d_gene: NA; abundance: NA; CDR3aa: CASRLLVSGANVLTF; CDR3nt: TGTGCCAGCAGGTTACTGGTCTCAGGGGCCAACGTCCTGACTTTC
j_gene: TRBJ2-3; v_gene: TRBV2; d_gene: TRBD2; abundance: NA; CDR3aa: CASSASGRAYFDDTQYF; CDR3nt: TGTGCCAGCAGTGCTAGCGGGAGGGCCTACTTTGACGATACGCAGTATTTT
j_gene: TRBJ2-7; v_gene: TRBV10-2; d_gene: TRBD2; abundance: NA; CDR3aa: CASGPGLAGSRYEQYF; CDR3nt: TGCGCCAGCGGTCCGGGACTAGCGGGATCCCGCTACGAGCAGTACTTC
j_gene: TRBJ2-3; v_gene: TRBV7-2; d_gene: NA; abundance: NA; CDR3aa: CASSLDGSTDTQYF; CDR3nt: TGTGCCAGCAGCTTAGACGGTAGCACAGATACGCAGTATTTT
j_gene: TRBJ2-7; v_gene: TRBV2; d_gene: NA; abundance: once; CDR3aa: CASSLTLPLATFHEQYF; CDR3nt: TGTGCCAGCAGTCTAACACTTCCCCTAGCGACCTTCCACGAGCAGTACTTC
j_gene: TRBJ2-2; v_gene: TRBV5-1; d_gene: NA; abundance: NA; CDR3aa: CASSLRTNRLATSNTGELFF; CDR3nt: TGCGCCAGCAGCTTGAGGACGAACCGGCTAGCGACTTCGAACACCGGGGAGCTGTTTTTT
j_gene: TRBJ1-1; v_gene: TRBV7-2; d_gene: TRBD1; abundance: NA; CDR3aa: CASSVRTGNTEAFF; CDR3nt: TGTGCCAGCAGCGTAAGGACAGGTAACACTGAAGCTTTCTTT
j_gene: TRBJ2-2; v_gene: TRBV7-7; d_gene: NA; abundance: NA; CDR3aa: CASSRYNTGELFF; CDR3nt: TGTGCCAGCAGCCGATATAACACCGGGGAGCTGTTTTTT
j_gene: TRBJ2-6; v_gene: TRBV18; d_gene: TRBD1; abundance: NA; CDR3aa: CASSVLPGQTTSGANVLTF; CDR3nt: TGTGCCAGCTCAGTTCTACCGGGACAGACGACCTCTGGGGCCAACGTCCTGACTTTC
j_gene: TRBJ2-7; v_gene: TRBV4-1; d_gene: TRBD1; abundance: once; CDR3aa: CASSQFTGDTYEQYF; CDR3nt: TGCGCCAGCAGCCAGTTTACAGGGGACACCTACGAGCAGTACTTC
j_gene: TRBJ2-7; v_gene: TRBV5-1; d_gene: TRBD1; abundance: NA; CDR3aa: CASSLDDGTVYHYEQYF; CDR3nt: TGCGCCAGCAGCTTGGATGATGGGACAGTTTATCACTACGAGCAGTACTTC
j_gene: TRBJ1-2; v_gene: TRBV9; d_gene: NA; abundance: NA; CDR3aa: CASSLPGGDLYGYTF; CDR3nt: TGTGCCAGCAGCCTTCCCGGCGGGGACCTCTATGGCTACACCTTC
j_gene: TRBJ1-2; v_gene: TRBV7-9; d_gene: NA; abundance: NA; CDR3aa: CASSLSDTGNYGYTF; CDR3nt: TGTGCCAGCAGCTTATCGGACACAGGGAACTATGGCTACACCTTC
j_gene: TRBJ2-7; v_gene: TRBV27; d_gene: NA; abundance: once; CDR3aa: CASSSTASYEQYF; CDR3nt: TGTGCCAGCAGTAGTACGGCTTCCTACGAGCAGTACTTC
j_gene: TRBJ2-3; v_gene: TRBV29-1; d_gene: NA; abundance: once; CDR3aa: CSVEILLDRTDTQYF; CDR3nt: TGCAGCGTTGAAATTCTACTAGATCGCACAGATACGCAGTATTTT
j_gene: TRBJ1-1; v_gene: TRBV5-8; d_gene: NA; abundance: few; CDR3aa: CASSLRQMNTEAFF; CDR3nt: TGTGCCAGCAGCTTGAGGCAAATGAACACTGAAGCTTTCTTT
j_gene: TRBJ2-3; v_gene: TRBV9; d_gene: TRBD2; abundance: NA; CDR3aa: CASSGDYNTDTQYF; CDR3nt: TGTGCCAGCAGTGGGGACTACAACACAGATACGCAGTATTTT
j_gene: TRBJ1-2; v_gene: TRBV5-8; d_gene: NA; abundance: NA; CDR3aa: CASPPRGRIYGYTF; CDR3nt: TGTGCCAGCCCTCCGCGAGGCAGGATCTATGGCTACACCTTC
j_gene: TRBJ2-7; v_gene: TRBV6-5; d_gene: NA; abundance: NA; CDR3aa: CASSYRDIYYEQYF; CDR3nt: TGTGCCAGCAGTTATCGGGACATATACTACGAGCAGTACTTC
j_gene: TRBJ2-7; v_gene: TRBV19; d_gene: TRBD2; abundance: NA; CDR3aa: CASSIQGWAGVYEQYF; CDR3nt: TGTGCCAGTAGTATCCAAGGTTGGGCGGGAGTTTACGAGCAGTACTTC
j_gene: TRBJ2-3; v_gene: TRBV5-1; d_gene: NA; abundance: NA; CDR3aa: CASSWGPAVRDTQYF; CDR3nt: TGCGCCAGCAGCTGGGGACCGGCGGTGAGGGATACGCAGTATTTT
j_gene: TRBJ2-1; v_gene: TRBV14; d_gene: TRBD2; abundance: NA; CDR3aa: CASSRAGLAGVYEQFF; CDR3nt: TGTGCCAGCAGCCGAGCAGGACTAGCGGGGGTATATGAGCAGTTCTTC
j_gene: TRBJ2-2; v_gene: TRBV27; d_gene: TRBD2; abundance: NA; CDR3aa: CASSFLAGGTGELFF; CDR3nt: TGTGCCAGCAGTTTCCTAGCGGGAGGAACCGGGGAGCTGTTTTTT
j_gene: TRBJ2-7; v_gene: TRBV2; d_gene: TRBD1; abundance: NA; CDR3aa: CASNADRGSYEQYF; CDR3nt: TGTGCCAGCAATGCGGACAGGGGATCCTACGAGCAGTACTTC
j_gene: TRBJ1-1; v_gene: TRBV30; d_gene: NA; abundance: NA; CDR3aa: CAWQTGTEAFF; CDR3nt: TGTGCCTGGCAAACAGGGACTGAGGCTTTCTTT
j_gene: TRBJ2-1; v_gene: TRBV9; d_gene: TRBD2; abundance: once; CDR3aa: CASSVLSGRSYNEQFF; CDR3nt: TGTGCCAGCAGCGTCCTTAGCGGGAGATCCTACAATGAGCAGTTCTTC
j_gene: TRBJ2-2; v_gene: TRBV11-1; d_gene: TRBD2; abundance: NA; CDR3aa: CASSLRYGQREDTGELFF; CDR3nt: TGTGCCAGCAGCTTACGCTACGGCCAGCGGGAGGACACCGGGGAGCTGTTTTTT
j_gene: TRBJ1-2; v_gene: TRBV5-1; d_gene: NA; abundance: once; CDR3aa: CASSRDTGSRNGYTF; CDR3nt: TGCGCCAGCAGCCGAGATACAGGGTCCCGAAATGGCTACACCTTC
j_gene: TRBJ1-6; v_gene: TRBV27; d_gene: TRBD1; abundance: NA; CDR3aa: CASSLAGFRDSYNSPLHF; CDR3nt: TGTGCCAGCAGTTTAGCCGGATTCCGGGACAGCTATAATTCACCCCTCCACTTT
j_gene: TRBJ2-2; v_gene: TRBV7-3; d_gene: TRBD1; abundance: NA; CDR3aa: CASSLTPGGEGELFF; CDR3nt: TGTGCCAGCAGCTTAACACCAGGGGGCGAGGGGGAGCTGTTTTTT
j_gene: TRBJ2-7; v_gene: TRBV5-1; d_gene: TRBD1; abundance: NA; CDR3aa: CASSSRGSNYEQYF; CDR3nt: TGCGCCAGCAGCTCCAGGGGGTCCAATTACGAGCAGTACTTC
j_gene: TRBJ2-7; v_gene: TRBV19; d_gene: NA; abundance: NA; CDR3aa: CASSAGLSYEQYF; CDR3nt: TGTGCCAGTAGTGCGGGATTGAGCTACGAGCAGTACTTC
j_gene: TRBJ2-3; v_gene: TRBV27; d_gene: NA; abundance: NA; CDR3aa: CASREGAGTDTQYF; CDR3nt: TGTGCCAGCAGGGAGGGGGCGGGGACAGATACGCAGTATTTT
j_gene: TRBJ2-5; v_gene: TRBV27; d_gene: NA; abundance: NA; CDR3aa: CASSSSLETQYF; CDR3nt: TGTGCCAGCAGTTCCTCTTTGGAGACCCAGTACTTC
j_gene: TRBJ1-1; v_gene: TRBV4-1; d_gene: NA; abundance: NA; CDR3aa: CASVKTLWDTEAFF; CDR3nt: TGCGCCAGCGTAAAGACCTTATGGGACACTGAAGCTTTCTTT
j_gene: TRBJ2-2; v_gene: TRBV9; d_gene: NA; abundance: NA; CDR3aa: CASSAPSGELFF; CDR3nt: TGTGCCAGCAGCGCCCCAAGTGGGGAGCTGTTTTTT
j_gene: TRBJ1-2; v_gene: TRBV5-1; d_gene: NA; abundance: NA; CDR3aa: CASSLEGVVWGYGYTF; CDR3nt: TGCGCCAGCAGCTTGGAGGGGGTGGTATGGGGCTATGGCTACACCTTC
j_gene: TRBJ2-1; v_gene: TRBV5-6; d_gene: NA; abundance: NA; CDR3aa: CASSLAGTRRANEQFF; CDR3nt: TGTGCCAGCAGCTTGGCCGGGACCCGTAGGGCCAATGAGCAGTTCTTC
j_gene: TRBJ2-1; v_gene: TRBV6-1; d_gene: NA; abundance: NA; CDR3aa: CASAAAGHKTSEQFF; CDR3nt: TGTGCCAGCGCGGCGGCGGGACACAAAACATCTGAGCAGTTCTTC
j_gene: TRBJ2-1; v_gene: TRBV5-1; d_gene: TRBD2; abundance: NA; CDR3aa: CASGERRREGHYNEQFF; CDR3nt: TGCGCCAGCGGGGAACGTCGGCGGGAGGGCCACTACAATGAGCAGTTCTTC
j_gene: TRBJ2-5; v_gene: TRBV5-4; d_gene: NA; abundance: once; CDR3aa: CASSLGGPQETQYF; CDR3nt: TGTGCCAGCAGCTTGGGTGGGCCCCAAGAGACCCAGTACTTC
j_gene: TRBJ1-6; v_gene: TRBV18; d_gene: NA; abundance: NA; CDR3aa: CASSLSRMAPLHF; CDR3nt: TGTGCCAGCTCACTCTCTCGGATGGCGCCCCTCCACTTT
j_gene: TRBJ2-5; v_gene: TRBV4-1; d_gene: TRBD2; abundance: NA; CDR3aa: CASSLGTTTAETQYF; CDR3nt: TGCGCCAGCAGCCTCGGGACTACGACAGCGGAGACCCAGTACTTC
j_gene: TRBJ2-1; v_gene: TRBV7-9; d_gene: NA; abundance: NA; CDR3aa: CASKDWNEQFF; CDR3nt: TGTGCCAGCAAGGACTGGAATGAGCAGTTCTTC
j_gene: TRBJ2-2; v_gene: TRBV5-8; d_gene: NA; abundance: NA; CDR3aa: CASSLLETGELFF; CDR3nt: TGTGCCAGCAGCTTGTTGGAAACCGGGGAGCTGTTTTTT
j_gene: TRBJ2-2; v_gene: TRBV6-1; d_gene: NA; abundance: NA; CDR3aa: CASSEVGRGNTGELFF; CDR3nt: TGTGCCAGCAGTGAAGTGGGCAGGGGAAACACCGGGGAGCTGTTTTTT
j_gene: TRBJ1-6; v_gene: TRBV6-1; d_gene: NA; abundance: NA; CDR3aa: CASSERGSSSYNSPLHF; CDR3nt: TGTGCCAGCAGTGAACGAGGTTCAAGCTCCTATAATTCACCCCTCCACTTT